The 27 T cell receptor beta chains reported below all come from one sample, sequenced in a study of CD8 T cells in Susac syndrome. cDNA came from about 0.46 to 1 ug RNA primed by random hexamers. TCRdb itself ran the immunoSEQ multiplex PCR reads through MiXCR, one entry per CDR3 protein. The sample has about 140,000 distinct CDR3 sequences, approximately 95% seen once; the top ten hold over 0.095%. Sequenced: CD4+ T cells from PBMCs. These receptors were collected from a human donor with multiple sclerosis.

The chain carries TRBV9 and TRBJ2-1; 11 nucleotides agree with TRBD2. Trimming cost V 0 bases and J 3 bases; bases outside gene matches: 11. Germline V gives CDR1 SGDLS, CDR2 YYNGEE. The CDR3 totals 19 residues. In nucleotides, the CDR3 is TGTGCCAGCAGCGTAGGATCGCCTAGCGGGAGGTCTAGCTACAATGAGCAGTTCTTC. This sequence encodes CASSVGSPSGRSSYNEQFF.

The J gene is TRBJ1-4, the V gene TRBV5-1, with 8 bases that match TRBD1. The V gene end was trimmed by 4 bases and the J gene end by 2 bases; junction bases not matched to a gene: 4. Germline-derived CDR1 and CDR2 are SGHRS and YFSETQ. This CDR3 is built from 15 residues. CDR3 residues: CASSRTGLTNEKLFF. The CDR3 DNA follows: TGCGCCAGCAGCCGGACAGGGTTGACTAATGAAAAACTGTTTTTT. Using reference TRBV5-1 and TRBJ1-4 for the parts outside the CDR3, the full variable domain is KAGVTQTPRYLIKTRGQQVTLSCSPISGHRSVSWYQQTPGQGLQFLFEYFSETQRNKGNFPGRFSGRQFSNSRSEMNVSTLELGDSALYLCASSRTGLTNEKLFFGSGTQLSVL.

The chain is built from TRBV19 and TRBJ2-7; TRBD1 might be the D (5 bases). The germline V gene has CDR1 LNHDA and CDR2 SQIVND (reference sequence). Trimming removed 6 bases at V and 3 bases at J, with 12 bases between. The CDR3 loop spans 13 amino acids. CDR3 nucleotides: TGTGCCAGTAGCCGTAGACAGTACTACGAGCAGTACTTC. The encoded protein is CASSRRQYYEQYF.

As DNA, the CDR3 is TGTGCCTGGAGTGTTCTAGCGGCGAGCACAGATACGCAGTATTTT. Its translation: CAWSVLAASTDTQYF. This sequence joins TRBV30 and TRBJ2-3, with 7 bases that match TRBD2. Per germline, CDR1 GTSNPN and CDR2 SVGIG (reference sequence). The CDR3 length is 15 residues. V lost 0 bases, J lost 0 bases, and 3 bases stayed unmatched.

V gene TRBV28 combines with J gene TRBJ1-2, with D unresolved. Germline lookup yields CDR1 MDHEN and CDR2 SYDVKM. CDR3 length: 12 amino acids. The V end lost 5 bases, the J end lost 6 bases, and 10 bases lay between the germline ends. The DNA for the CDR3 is TGTGCCAGCAGTACTAGCACAGATGGCTACACCTTC. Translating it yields CASSTSTDGYTF.

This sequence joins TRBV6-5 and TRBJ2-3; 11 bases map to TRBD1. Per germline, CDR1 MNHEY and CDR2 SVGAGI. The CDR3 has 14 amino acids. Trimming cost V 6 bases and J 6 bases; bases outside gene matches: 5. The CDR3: CASRPDRGPDTQYF. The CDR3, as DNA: TGTGCCAGCAGGCCGGACAGGGGGCCGGATACGCAGTATTTT.

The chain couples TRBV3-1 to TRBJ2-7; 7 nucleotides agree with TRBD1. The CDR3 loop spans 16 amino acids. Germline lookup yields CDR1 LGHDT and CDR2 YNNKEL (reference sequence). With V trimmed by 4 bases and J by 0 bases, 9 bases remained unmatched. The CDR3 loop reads CASSPSGQLSSYEQYF. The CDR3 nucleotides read TGTGCCAGCAGCCCCTCGGGACAGCTGAGCTCCTACGAGCAGTACTTC.

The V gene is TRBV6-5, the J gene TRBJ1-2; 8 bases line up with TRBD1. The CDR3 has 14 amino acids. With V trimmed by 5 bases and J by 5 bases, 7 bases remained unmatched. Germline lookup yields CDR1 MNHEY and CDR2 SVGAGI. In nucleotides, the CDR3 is TGTGCCAGCAGTCCGGACAGGGTAGCTTATGGCTACACCTTC. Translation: CASSPDRVAYGYTF.

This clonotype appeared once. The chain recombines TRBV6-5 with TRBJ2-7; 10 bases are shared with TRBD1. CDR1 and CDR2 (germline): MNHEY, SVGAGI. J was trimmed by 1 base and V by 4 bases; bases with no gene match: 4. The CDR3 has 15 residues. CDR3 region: CASSSGQGGSYEQYF. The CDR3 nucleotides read TGTGCCAGCAGTTCTGGACAGGGGGGTTCCTACGAGCAGTACTTC.

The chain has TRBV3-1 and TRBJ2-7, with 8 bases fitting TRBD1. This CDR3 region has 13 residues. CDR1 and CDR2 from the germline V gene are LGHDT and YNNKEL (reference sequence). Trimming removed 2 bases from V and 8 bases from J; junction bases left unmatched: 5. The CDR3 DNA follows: TGTGCCAGCAGCCAAAACAGGGGGGAGCAGCAGTACTTC. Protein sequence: CASSQNRGEQQYF.

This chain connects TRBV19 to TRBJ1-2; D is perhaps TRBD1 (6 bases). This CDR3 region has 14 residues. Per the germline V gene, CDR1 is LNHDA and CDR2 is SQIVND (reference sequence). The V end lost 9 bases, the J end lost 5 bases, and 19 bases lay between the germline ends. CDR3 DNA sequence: TGTGCCAGCGCCACAGGGAATTCGGGGTATGGCTACACCTTC. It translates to CASATGNSGYGYTF.

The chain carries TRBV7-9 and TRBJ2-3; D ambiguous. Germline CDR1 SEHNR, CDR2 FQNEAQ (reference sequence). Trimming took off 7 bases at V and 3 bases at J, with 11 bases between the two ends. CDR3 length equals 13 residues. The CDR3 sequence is CASNPRTTDTQYF. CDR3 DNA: TGTGCCAGCAATCCCCGGACGACAGATACGCAGTATTTT.

CDR3 protein: CASSQVSAGANYGYTF. The CDR3 coding sequence is TGCGCCAGCAGCCAAGTGTCGGCCGGAGCTAACTATGGCTACACCTTC. The chain employs TRBV4-3 and TRBJ1-2; no definite D call. The CDR3 runs to 16 residues. Germline loops: CDR1 LGHNA, CDR2 YSLEER. Trimming pared 1 base from V and 0 bases from J, leaving 12 bases between.

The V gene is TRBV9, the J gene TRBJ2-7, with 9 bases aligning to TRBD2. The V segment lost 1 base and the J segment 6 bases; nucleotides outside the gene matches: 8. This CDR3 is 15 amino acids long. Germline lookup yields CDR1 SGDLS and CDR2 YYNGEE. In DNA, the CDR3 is TGTGCCAGCAGCGTACTAGCGGGGACCGCCGGCGAGCAGTACTTC. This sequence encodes CASSVLAGTAGEQYF.

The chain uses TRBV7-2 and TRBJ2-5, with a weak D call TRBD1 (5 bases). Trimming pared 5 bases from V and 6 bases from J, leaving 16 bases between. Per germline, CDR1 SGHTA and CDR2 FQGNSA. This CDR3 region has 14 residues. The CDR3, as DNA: TGTGCCAGCAGCCGTCCCCCAGGGCGGCAGACCCAGTACTTC. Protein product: CASSRPPGRQTQYF.

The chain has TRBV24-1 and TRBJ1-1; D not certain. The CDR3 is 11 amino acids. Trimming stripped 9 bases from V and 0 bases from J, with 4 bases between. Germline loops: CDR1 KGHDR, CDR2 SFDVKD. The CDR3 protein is CATSLNTEAFF. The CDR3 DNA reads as TGTGCCACCTCTTTGAACACTGAAGCTTTCTTT.

The CDR3 loop is CASRAGLSELNTGELFF. CDR3 nucleotide sequence: TGTGCCAGCAGGGCCGGGTTGTCGGAATTGAACACCGGGGAGCTGTTTTTT. The chain employs TRBV3-1 and TRBJ2-2; D gene unclear. The CDR3 is made up of 17 amino acids. Germline loops: CDR1 LGHDT, CDR2 YNNKEL (reference sequence). V was trimmed by 6 bases and J by 1 base, leaving 18 bases between them. The full variable domain, with the rest looked up from reference TRBV3-1 and TRBJ2-2, is DTAVSQTPKYLVTQMGNDKSIKCEQNLGHDTMYWYKQDSKKFLKIMFSYNNKELIINETVPNRFSPKSPDKAHLNLHINSLELGDSAVYFCASRAGLSELNTGELFFGEGSRLTVL.

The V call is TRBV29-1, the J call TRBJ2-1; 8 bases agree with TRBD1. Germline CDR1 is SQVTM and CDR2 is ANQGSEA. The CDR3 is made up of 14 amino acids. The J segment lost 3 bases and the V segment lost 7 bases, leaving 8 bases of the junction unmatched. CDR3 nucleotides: TGCAGCGGAACACGACAGGGGCGCTACAATGAGCAGTTCTTC. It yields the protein CSGTRQGRYNEQFF.

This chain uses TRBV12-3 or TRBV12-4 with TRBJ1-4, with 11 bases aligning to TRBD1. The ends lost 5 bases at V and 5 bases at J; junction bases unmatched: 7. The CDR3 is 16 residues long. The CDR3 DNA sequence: TGTGCCAGCAGTCCAGGGACAGGGGGATTCAATGAAAAACTGTTTTTT. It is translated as CASSPGTGGFNEKLFF.

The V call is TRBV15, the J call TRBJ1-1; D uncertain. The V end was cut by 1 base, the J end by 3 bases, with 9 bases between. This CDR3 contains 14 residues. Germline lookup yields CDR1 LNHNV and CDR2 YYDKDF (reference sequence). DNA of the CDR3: TGTGCCACCAGCAGAGCGGGGAGGGACACTGAAGCTTTCTTT. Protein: CATSRAGRDTEAFF.

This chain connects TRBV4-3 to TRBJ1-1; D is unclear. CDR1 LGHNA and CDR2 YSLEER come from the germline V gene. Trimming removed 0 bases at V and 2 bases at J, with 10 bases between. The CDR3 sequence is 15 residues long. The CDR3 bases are TGCGCCAGCAGCCAAGAAAACGGACGCAACACTGAAGCTTTCTTT. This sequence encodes CASSQENGRNTEAFF.

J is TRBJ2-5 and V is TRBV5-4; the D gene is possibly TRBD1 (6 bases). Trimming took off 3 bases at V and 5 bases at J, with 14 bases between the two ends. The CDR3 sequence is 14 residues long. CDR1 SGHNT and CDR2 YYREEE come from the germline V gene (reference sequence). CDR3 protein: CASSSRQGSETQYF. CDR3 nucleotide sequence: TGTGCCAGCAGCTCCCGCCAGGGGAGCGAGACCCAGTACTTC.

The CDR3 sequence is CASMRIGGSEKLFF. The CDR3 DNA is TGTGCCAGCATGAGGATAGGGGGGAGTGAAAAACTGTTTTTT. The chain is built from TRBV6-1 and TRBJ1-4; D possibly corresponds to TRBD1 (6 bases). Trimming took off 7 bases at V and 7 bases at J, with 16 bases between the two ends. The CDR3 runs to 14 residues. In germline, CDR1 is MNHNS, CDR2 SASEGT.

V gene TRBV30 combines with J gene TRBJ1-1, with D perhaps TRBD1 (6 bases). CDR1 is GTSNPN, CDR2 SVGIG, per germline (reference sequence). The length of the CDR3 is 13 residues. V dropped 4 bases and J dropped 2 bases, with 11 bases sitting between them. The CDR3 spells CAWIGQINTEAFF. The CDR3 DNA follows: TGTGCCTGGATTGGACAGATCAACACTGAAGCTTTCTTT.

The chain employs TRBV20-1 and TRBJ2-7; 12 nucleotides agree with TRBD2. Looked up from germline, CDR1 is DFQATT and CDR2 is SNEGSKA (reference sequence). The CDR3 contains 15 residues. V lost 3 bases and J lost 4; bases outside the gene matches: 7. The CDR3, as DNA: TGCAGTGCTAGGGCACTAGCGGGAGGCGGATACGAGCAGTACTTC. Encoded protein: CSARALAGGGYEQYF.

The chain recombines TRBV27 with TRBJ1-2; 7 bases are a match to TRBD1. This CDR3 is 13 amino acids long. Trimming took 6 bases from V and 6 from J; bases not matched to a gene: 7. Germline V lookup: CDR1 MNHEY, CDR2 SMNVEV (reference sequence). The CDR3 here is CASSAQGSDGYTF. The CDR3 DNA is TGTGCCAGCAGCGCACAGGGGTCGGATGGCTACACCTTC.

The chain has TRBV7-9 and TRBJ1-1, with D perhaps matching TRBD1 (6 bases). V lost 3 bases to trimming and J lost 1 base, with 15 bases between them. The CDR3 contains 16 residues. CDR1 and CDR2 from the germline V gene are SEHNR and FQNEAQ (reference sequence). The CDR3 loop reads CASSFEGQLRNTEAFF. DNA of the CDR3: TGTGCCAGCAGCTTCGAAGGACAGCTGAGGAACACTGAAGCTTTCTTT.